These 7 T cell receptor beta chains were all obtained from the same sample, sequenced in a study of shared clonotypes between healthy human individuals. The data were produced by immunoSEQ multiplex PCR, yet TCRdb's version contains in-frame clones alone and is incomplete. The sample carries fewer than 2.5 million clones, approximately 93% recorded once. Sequenced material: naive CD4+ T cells from PBMCs. Stated subset: CD45RA+ positively selected. The origin of the receptors is a man between 18 and 29 years old in good health. Some clones in this sample may be carry-over from other donors' samples.

A single count supports this clone. The rearrangement links TRBV5-1 to TRBJ1-2; 9 bases agree with TRBD1. The CDR3 sequence is 16 residues long. V lost 4 bases to trimming and J lost 8 bases; unmatched junction nucleotides: 15. The V gene's germline CDR1 is SGHRS and CDR2 YFSETQ. The CDR3 reads CASSPITQGALEGYTF. The CDR3 DNA is TGCGCCAGCAGCCCTATAACACAGGGGGCTCTAGAAGGCTACACCTTC. The full variable domain, rest sourced from reference TRBV5-1 and TRBJ1-2, is KAGVTQTPRYLIKTRGQQVTLSCSPISGHRSVSWYQQTPGQGLQFLFEYFSETQRNKGNFPGRFSGRQFSNSRSEMNVSTLELGDSALYLCASSPITQGALEGYTFGSGTRLTVV.

Concerning this clone: Other DNA sequences in the same sample also yield this CDR3. The chain joins TRBV5-4 to TRBJ1-1, with 10 bases that match TRBD1. Germline V gene data show CDR1 as SGHNT and CDR2 as YYREEE (reference sequence). The CDR3 is 14 amino acids. Trimming at V came to 1 base and at J to 5 bases, leaving 2 bases not matched to a gene. CDR3 protein: CASSLWTGGTEAFF. The CDR3 coding sequence is TGTGCCAGCAGCTTGTGGACAGGGGGTACTGAAGCTTTCTTT.

The chain recombines TRBV11-3 with TRBJ2-3, with 14 bases lining up with TRBD2. In germline, CDR1 is SGHNT, CDR2 YENEEA. V was clipped by 5 bases and J by 0 bases; unmatched bases: 10. The CDR3 is 19 amino acids. The CDR3: CASSPGTSGSNPSTDTQYF. The DNA for the CDR3 is TGTGCCAGCAGCCCGGGGACTAGCGGGAGCAACCCTAGCACAGATACGCAGTATTTT.

The chain has TRBV19 and TRBJ2-1; 13 bases are shared with TRBD2. Germline CDR1 reads LNHDA; CDR2 reads SQIVND (reference sequence). V dropped 5 bases and J dropped 6; count of bases not matched to a gene: 4. This CDR3 comprises 15 residues. CDR3 protein: CASSPRLAGGNEQFF. The CDR3 coding sequence is TGTGCCAGTAGTCCACGACTAGCGGGAGGCAATGAGCAGTTCTTC.

V gene TRBV10-3 combines with J gene TRBJ2-5; TRBD2 matches 8 bases. Per the germline V gene, CDR1 is ENHRY and CDR2 is SYGVKD. The trim removed 6 bases at V and 7 bases at J, leaving 13 bases unmatched. This CDR3 is 15 amino acids long. CDR3 bases: TGTGCCATCAGCCCCACGGGCGGGAGGCTGGGGACCCAGTACTTC. This translates into CAISPTGGRLGTQYF.

Note on this clone: Other DNA sequences in the same sample also yield this CDR3. This sequence joins TRBV5-6 and TRBJ1-6; D gene unclear. V was trimmed by 2 bases and J by 7 bases, leaving 13 bases between them. The CDR3 is 15 residues long. Germline CDR1 is SGHDT and CDR2 is YYEEEE. In nucleotides, the CDR3 is TGTGCCAGCAGCTTATCGGGAGCGGGGAATTCACCCCTCCACTTT. Translation gives CASSLSGAGNSPLHF.

The gene calls are TRBV4-3 and TRBJ2-1; 13 bases fit TRBD2. V shed 3 bases and J 8 bases; nucleotides not matched to a gene: 4. CDR3 length: 15 amino acids. Germline loops: CDR1 LGHNA, CDR2 YSLEER. The CDR3 spells CASSHWTSGSYEQFF. In nucleotides, the CDR3 is TGCGCCAGCAGCCATTGGACTAGCGGGAGCTATGAGCAGTTCTTC.